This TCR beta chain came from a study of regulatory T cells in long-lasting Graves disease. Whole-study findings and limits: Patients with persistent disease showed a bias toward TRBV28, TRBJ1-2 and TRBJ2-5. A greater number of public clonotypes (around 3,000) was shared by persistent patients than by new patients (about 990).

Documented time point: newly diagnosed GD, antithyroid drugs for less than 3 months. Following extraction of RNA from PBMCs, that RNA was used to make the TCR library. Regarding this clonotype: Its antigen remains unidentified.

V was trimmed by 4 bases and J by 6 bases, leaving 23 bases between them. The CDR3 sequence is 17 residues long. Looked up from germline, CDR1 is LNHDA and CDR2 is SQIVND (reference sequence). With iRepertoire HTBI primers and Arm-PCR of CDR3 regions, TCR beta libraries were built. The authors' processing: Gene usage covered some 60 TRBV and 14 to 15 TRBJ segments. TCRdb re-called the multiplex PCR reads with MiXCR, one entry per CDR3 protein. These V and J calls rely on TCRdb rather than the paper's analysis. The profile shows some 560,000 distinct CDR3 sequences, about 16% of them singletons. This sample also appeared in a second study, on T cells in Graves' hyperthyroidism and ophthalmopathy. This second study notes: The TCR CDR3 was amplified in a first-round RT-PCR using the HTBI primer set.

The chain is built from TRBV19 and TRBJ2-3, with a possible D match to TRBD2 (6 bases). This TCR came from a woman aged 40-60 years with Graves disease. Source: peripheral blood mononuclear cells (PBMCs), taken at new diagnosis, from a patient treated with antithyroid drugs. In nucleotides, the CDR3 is TGTGCCAGTAGTACCCCCACCGCGGGGCCCTGTGATGATACGCAGTATTTT. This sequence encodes CASSTPTAGPCDDTQYF.